These T cell receptor beta chains were read from a single sample in a study of blood T cell repertoires in COVID-19. The method was immunoSEQ multiplex PCR; TCRdb's version includes in-frame clones alone and lacks a portion of them. The repertoire holds over 200,000 clones, 86% seen once, with about 4.5% in the top ten. What was sequenced was PBMCs or T cells enriched from blood (not recorded which). The source of these receptors is a woman aged 30 to 39 who had been exposed to COVID-19. CDR3s include the opening cysteine and the closing phenylalanine or tryptophan. The D gene is left open where the match is weak. A row's size may be missing; if present it is once, few, many or a size class.

D	size	V	J	CDR3	DNA
NA	NA	TRBV2	TRBJ2-2	CASSAGNGGGELFF	TGTGCCAGCAGCGCGGGAAATGGAGGCGGGGAGCTGTTTTTT
TRBD1	NA	TRBV28	TRBJ1-5	CASRRDRGLLIEPQHF	TGTGCCAGCAGACGGGACAGGGGGCTGCTCATAGAGCCCCAGCATTTT
TRBD2	once	TRBV5-4	TRBJ2-2	CASSPSIAGADTGELFF	TGTGCCAGCAGCCCCTCCATAGCGGGGGCCGACACCGGGGAGCTGTTTTTT
TRBD1	NA	TRBV9	TRBJ1-2	CASSGGKGAPKGYTF	TGTGCCAGCAGCGGGGGAAAGGGGGCGCCGAAAGGCTACACCTTC
TRBD2	NA	TRBV30	TRBJ2-5	CAWSVARTSGDQETQYF	TGTGCCTGGAGTGTAGCTCGGACTAGCGGGGACCAAGAGACCCAGTACTTC
TRBD2	NA	TRBV5-6	TRBJ2-7	CASSRPGGGSYEQYF	TGTGCCAGCAGCCGCCCCGGGGGGGGCTCCTACGAGCAGTACTTC
NA	NA	TRBV27	TRBJ2-2	CASSEFGGGTGELFF	TGTGCCAGCAGCGAATTCGGGGGTGGCACCGGGGAGCTGTTTTTT
TRBD1	NA	TRBV30	TRBJ1-6	CAWSPQGASSPLHF	TGTGCCTGGAGTCCTCAGGGGGCTAGTTCACCCCTCCACTTT
NA	NA	TRBV18	TRBJ1-1	CASSPRTVLRNTEAFF	TGTGCCAGCTCACCTCGGACAGTCCTTCGGAACACTGAAGCTTTCTTT
NA	NA	TRBV12-5	TRBJ2-7	CASGFPGGAYEQYF	TGTGCTAGTGGTTTCCCCGGCGGAGCCTACGAGCAGTACTTC
NA	NA	TRBV7-9	TRBJ1-1	CASSSDYVGNTEAFF	TGTGCCAGCAGCTCAGACTACGTAGGGAACACTGAAGCTTTCTTT
TRBD2	NA	TRBV5-8	TRBJ2-7	CASSSTGRVNSYEQYF	TGTGCCAGCAGTTCCACCGGGAGGGTAAATTCCTACGAGCAGTACTTC
TRBD2	once	TRBV7-8	TRBJ2-1	CASSLTSAEQFF	TGTGCCAGCAGCCTTACTAGCGCGGAGCAGTTCTTC
TRBD1	NA	TRBV10-2	TRBJ1-4	CASSEPSGGNEKLFF	TGCGCCAGCAGTGAGCCGTCAGGGGGAAATGAAAAACTGTTTTTT
TRBD2	NA	TRBV5-1	TRBJ2-5	CASSLGSGTETQYF	TGCGCCAGCAGCTTGGGGAGCGGGACAGAGACCCAGTACTTC
TRBD1	NA	TRBV9	TRBJ2-5	CASSAQTGHQETQYF	TGTGCCAGCAGCGCCCAGACAGGGCACCAAGAGACCCAGTACTTC
NA	NA	TRBV30	TRBJ2-7	CAWSVGGSGYEQYF	TGTGCCTGGAGTGTAGGAGGATCTGGCTACGAGCAGTACTTC
TRBD1	NA	TRBV7-6	TRBJ1-2	CASSLARGQGGYTF	TGTGCCAGCAGCTTAGCGAGGGGGCAGGGTGGCTACACCTTC
TRBD2	NA	TRBV18	TRBJ2-7	CASSREGSAEQYF	TGTGCCAGCTCACGGGAGGGGTCGGCAGAGCAGTACTTC
TRBD1	NA	TRBV5-1	TRBJ1-6	CASSLQGMDSPLHF	TGCGCCAGCAGCTTACAGGGGATGGATTCACCCCTCCACTTT
NA	NA	TRBV18	TRBJ2-4	CASSPNSAGSGKNIQYF	TGTGCCAGCTCACCAAATTCGGCAGGGTCAGGCAAAAACATTCAGTACTTC
NA	NA	TRBV19	TRBJ1-2	CAGYSGEFGYTF	TGTGCCGGGTACAGTGGGGAGTTCGGCTACACCTTC
TRBD1	NA	TRBV6-5	TRBJ1-2	CASTPDRAGRGYTF	TGTGCCAGCACCCCGGACAGGGCGGGTAGAGGCTACACCTTC
NA	NA	TRBV5-1	TRBJ2-5	CASSPQGWGETQYF	TGCGCCAGCAGCCCCCAGGGTTGGGGTGAGACCCAGTACTTC
NA	NA	TRBV3-1/TRBV3-2	TRBJ1-2	CASSLNQGFGYTF	TGTGCCAGCAGCCTCAACCAGGGGTTTGGCTACACCTTC
NA	NA	TRBV5-6	TRBJ2-7	CASSPRAIYEQYF	TGTGCCAGCAGCCCCAGGGCGATCTACGAGCAGTACTTC
TRBD1	NA	TRBV5-1	TRBJ2-7	CASSLGDSYSYEQYF	TGCGCCAGCAGCTTGGGGGACAGCTATTCCTACGAGCAGTACTTC
NA	once	TRBV27	TRBJ1-2	CASSPNKQAIRLITF	TGTGCCAGCAGTCCGAACAAACAGGCCATCCGCCTCATTACCTTC
TRBD1	NA	TRBV7-2	TRBJ2-7	CASSLALIPGGPSYEQYF	TGTGCCAGCAGCTTAGCCCTAATACCAGGGGGCCCTTCCTACGAGCAGTACTTC
NA	NA	TRBV5-6	TRBJ2-2	CASSLEAGPAGELFF	TGTGCCAGCAGCTTGGAGGCAGGGCCGGCCGGGGAGCTGTTTTTT
TRBD1	NA	TRBV19	TRBJ1-1	CASTPPYRGSTEAFF	TGTGCCAGTACGCCCCCTTACAGGGGAAGTACTGAAGCTTTCTTT
NA	NA	TRBV6-1	TRBJ1-1	CASSEALQGHEAFF	TGTGCCAGCAGTGAAGCGCTACAGGGTCATGAAGCTTTCTTT
NA	NA	TRBV10-3	TRBJ1-1	CAISPGGTEAFF	TGTGCCATCAGTCCGGGGGGCACTGAAGCTTTCTTT
TRBD1	NA	TRBV7-8	TRBJ1-2	CASSLDRGNYGYTF	TGTGCCAGCAGCTTAGACAGGGGGAACTATGGCTACACCTTC
NA	once	TRBV4-1	TRBJ2-1	CASSQTSMGRLYNEQFF	TGCGCCAGCAGCCAGACCAGCATGGGGCGGCTCTACAATGAGCAGTTCTTC
NA	NA	TRBV19	TRBJ2-2	CASSTRSNTGELFF	TGTGCCAGTAGTACCAGGTCGAACACCGGGGAGCTGTTTTTT
NA	NA	TRBV28	TRBJ1-2	CASSPDTIAFFGYTF	TGTGCCAGCAGTCCCGACACAATCGCATTCTTTGGCTACACCTTC
TRBD1	NA	TRBV19	TRBJ2-1	CASSIGQGSSYNEQFF	TGTGCCAGTAGTATAGGACAGGGGAGCTCCTACAATGAGCAGTTCTTC
NA	NA	TRBV13	TRBJ1-6	CASSSHTGFTPYNSPLHF	TGTGCCAGCAGCTCCCACACAGGGTTTACCCCCTATAATTCACCCCTCCACTTT
TRBD1	NA	TRBV9	TRBJ1-2	CASNHGQGRYGYTF	TGTGCCAGCAACCACGGACAGGGTCGGTATGGCTACACCTTC
NA	NA	TRBV30	TRBJ1-2	CAWNRGGGYTF	TGTGCCTGGAATAGGGGGGGTGGCTACACCTTC
TRBD1	NA	TRBV9	TRBJ1-4	CASSYRGTTNEKLFF	TGTGCCAGCAGCTACAGGGGGACAACTAATGAAAAACTGTTTTTT